This is a list of T cell receptor beta chains from one sample in a study of blood T cell repertoires in COVID-19. The data were produced by immunoSEQ multiplex PCR, yet TCRdb's version contains in-frame clones alone and is incomplete. The repertoire consists of fewer than 500,000 clones, with approximately 90% occurring once and the leading ten covering over 1.3%. Source material: peripheral blood. These receptors came from a woman in her 30s with active or convalescent COVID-19. CDR3s include the opening cysteine and the closing phenylalanine or tryptophan. A D gene is named only where the DNA matches it firmly. Part of the rows lack a size; the others show once, few, many or a class for expanded clones.

D	V	J	size	DNA	CDR3
-	TRBV12-3/TRBV12-4	TRBJ2-7	-	TGTGCCAGCAGCCCCTCCCTTGAGCAGTACTTC	CASSPSLEQYF
-	TRBV5-1	TRBJ1-1	-	TGCGCCAGCAGCTTGTACAGGGTAGGGGACACTGAAGCTTTCTTT	CASSLYRVGDTEAFF
-	TRBV15	TRBJ2-7	-	TGTGCCACCGGTAACGGTTTCGAGCAGTACTTC	CATGNGFEQYF
-	TRBV12-3/TRBV12-4	TRBJ1-1	-	TGTGCCAGCAGTTGGACAGTCACTGAAGCTTTCTTT	CASSWTVTEAFF
-	TRBV29-1	TRBJ1-5	-	TGCAGCGCCCAACAGGGAATTAATCAGCCCCAGCATTTT	CSAQQGINQPQHF
-	TRBV10-3	TRBJ1-5	-	TGTGCCATCAGTGACGTCAGGGGTTCTCAGCCCCAGCATTTT	CAISDVRGSQPQHF
-	TRBV7-2	TRBJ2-7	-	TGTGCCAGCAGCTTAGCCTTGGGAGGCTCCTACGAGCAGTACTTC	CASSLALGGSYEQYF
TRBD1	TRBV14	TRBJ1-2	few	TGTGCCAGCAGCCCTGTTACAGGGGAAGCTAACTATGGCTACACCTTC	CASSPVTGEANYGYTF
-	TRBV6-1	TRBJ2-1	few	TGTGCCAGCAGTGAGGGGCCGGAAGGGGGCAATGAGCAGTTCTTC	CASSEGPEGGNEQFF
-	TRBV4-1	TRBJ1-2	few	TGCGCCAGCAGCCCAGACCGGAGTGGCTACACCTTC	CASSPDRSGYTF
-	TRBV18	TRBJ1-3	-	TGTGCCAGCTCACCGTCGATTGGCCCAGCTGGAAACACCATATATTTT	CASSPSIGPAGNTIYF
-	TRBV12-5	TRBJ1-2	many	TGTGCTAGTGGTTTGGTACTCGGGGACGGCCAGGGGTTTCTCGGCTACACCTTC	CASGLVLGDGQGFLGYTF
-	TRBV28	TRBJ1-2	-	TGTGCCAGCAGTCCTCCGGACAGAGATGGCTACACCTTC	CASSPPDRDGYTF
-	TRBV13	TRBJ2-2	-	TGTGCCAGCAGCTCCTCGGACTCGAACACCGGGGAGCTGTTTTTT	CASSSSDSNTGELFF
TRBD1	TRBV19	TRBJ1-4	-	TGTGCCAGTAGTCTAGGGGACAGGGGAAAACTGTTTTTT	CASSLGDRGKLFF
-	TRBV29-1	TRBJ2-3	-	TGCAGCGTCACAGGGTATAACACAGATACGCAGTATTTT	CSVTGYNTDTQYF
-	TRBV3-1/TRBV3-2	TRBJ1-4	-	TGTGCCAGCAGCCAGGCCAGTATTGCAACTAATGAAAAACTGTTTTTT	CASSQASIATNEKLFF
-	TRBV2	TRBJ1-2	-	TGTGCCAGCAGAAGACAGACGACTAACTATGGCTACACCTTC	CASRRQTTNYGYTF
TRBD1	TRBV19	TRBJ2-7	once	TGTGCCAGTAGTTCTTCTGTCAGGGGGAACGACGAGCAGTACTTC	CASSSSVRGNDEQYF
TRBD2	TRBV4-1	TRBJ2-2	-	TGCGCCAGCAGCCAATTTGAGGCGGGAGGTAGCACCGGGGAGCTGTTTTTT	CASSQFEAGGSTGELFF
-	TRBV5-4	TRBJ1-1	few	TGTGCCAGCAGCGGGCCCGGGGGTATCGCTGAAGCTTTCTTT	CASSGPGGIAEAFF
TRBD1	TRBV9	TRBJ1-1	-	TGTGCCAGCAGCGTGAGAGGGGGCAGTGACACTGAAGCTTTCTTT	CASSVRGGSDTEAFF
TRBD2	TRBV3-1/TRBV3-2	TRBJ2-1	-	TGTGCCAGCAGCCAAGAAAGGAGGAAAATGACTAGCCCTGTCCTTTACAATGAGCAGTTCTTC	CASSQERRKMTSPVLYNEQFF
-	TRBV2	TRBJ2-2	-	TGTGCCAGCAGTGAAATGCCCGGGTATGGTGGGGAGCTGTTTTTT	CASSEMPGYGGELFF
TRBD2	TRBV11-2	TRBJ2-1	-	TGTGCCAGCAGCCACCGACTAGCGGGGTACAATGAGCAGTTCTTC	CASSHRLAGYNEQFF
TRBD1	TRBV24-1	TRBJ2-2	-	TGTGCCACCAGTGAGGGACAGGGGTCGGGCGGGGAGCTGTTTTTT	CATSEGQGSGGELFF
-	TRBV18	TRBJ1-1	-	TGTGCCAGCTCACCACGGGCAGGGGAGACTGAAGCTTTCTTT	CASSPRAGETEAFF